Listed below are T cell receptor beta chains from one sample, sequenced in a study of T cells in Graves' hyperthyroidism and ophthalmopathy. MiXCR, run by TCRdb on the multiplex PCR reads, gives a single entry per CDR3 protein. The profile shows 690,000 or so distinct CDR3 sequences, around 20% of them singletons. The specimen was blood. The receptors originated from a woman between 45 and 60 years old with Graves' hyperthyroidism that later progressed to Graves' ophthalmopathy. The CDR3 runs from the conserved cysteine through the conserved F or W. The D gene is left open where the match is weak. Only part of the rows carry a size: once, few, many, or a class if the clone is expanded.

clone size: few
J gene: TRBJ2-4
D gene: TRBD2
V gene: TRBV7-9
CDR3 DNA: TGTGCCAGCAGACCCACCGGGAGGGACATTCAGTACTTC
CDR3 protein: CASRPTGRDIQYF

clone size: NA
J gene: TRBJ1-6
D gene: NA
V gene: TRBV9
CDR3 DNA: TGTGCCAGCAGCACCTCGGGGAATTCACCCCTCCACTTT
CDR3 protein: CASSTSGNSPLHF

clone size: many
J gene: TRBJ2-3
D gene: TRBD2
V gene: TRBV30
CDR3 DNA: TGTGCCTGGTCCCTCTCCCGGCTAGCGGGGGGAGACACAGATACGCAGTATTTT
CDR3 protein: CAWSLSRLAGGDTDTQYF

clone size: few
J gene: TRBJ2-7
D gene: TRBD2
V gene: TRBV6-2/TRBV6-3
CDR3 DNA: TGTGCCAGCAGTCCGGGACTAGTGACGTACGAGCAGTACTTC
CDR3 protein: CASSPGLVTYEQYF

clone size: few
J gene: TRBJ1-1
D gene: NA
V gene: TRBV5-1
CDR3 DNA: TGCGCCAGCAGCTTGCAGGCCAAGGGTGAAGCTTTCTTT
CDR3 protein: CASSLQAKGEAFF

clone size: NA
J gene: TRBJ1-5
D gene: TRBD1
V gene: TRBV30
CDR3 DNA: TGTGCCTGGAGTGTCGAGGGGGCCCCAAATCAGCCCCAGCATTTT
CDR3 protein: CAWSVEGAPNQPQHF

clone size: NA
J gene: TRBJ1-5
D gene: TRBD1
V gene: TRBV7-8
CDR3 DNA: TGTGCCAGCAGCACAGGGGGAACTCAGCCCCAGCATTTT
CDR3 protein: CASSTGGTQPQHF

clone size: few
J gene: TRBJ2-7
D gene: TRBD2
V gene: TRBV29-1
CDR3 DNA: TGCAGCGTTGCTGGGGGGGGAGAGCAGTACTTC
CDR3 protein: CSVAGGGEQYF

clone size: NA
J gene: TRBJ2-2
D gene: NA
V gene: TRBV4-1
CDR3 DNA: TGCGCCAGCAGCCAAGATCTTGGGAACACCGGGGAGCTGTTTTTT
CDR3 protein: CASSQDLGNTGELFF

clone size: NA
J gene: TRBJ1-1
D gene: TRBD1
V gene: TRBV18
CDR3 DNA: TGTGCCAGCTCACCAAATCGACAGGGTTGGGCTGAAGCTTTCTTT
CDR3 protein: CASSPNRQGWAEAFF

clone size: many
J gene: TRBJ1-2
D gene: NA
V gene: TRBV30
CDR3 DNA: TGTGCCTGGAGCCAGGGCGGTGGCTACACCTTC
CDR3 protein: CAWSQGGGYTF

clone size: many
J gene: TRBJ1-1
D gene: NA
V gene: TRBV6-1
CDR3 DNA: TGTGCCAGCAGTGAACGGGGGAACACTGAAGCTTTCTTT
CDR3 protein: CASSERGNTEAFF

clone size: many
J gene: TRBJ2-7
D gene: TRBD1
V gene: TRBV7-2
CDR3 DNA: TGTGCCAGCAGCTACCTAAGGACAGGGACCCAACCCGAGCAGTACTTC
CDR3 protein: CASSYLRTGTQPEQYF

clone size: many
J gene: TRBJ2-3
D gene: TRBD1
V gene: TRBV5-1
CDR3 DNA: TGCGCCAGCAGCTCAAGCGGGACAGGGGGCACAGATACGCAGTATTTT
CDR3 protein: CASSSSGTGGTDTQYF

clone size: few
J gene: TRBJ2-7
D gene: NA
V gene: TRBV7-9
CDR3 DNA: TGTGCCAGCAGCTTCACCCTCAGCAACGAGCAGTACTTC
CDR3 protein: CASSFTLSNEQYF

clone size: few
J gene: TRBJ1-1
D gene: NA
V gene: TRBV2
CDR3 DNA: TGTGCCAGCAGGAAGGACGGGGTGAACACTGAAGCTTTCTTT
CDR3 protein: CASRKDGVNTEAFF